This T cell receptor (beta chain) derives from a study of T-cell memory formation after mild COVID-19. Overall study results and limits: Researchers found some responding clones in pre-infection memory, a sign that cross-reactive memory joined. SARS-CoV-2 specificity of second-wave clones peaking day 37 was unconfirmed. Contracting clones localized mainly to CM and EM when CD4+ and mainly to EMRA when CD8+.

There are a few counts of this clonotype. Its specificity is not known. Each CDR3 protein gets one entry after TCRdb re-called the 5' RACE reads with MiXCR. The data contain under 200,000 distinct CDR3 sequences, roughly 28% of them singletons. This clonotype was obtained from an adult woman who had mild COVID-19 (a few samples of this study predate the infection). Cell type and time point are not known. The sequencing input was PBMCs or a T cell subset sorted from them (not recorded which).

The CDR3 DNA reads as TGTGCCAGCAGTGAAAGTGCAAGGGGCCCGAACACTGAAGCTTTCTTT. It encodes CASSESARGPNTEAFF. This chain uses TRBV6-1 with TRBJ1-1, with D perhaps TRBD1 (5 bases). Germline lookup yields CDR1 MNHNS and CDR2 SASEGT. V dropped 2 bases and J dropped 1 base, with 14 bases sitting between them. The CDR3 extends over 16 amino acids.